This is a list of T cell receptor beta chains from one sample in a study of blood T cell repertoires in COVID-19. Libraries were prepared by immunoSEQ multiplex PCR; TCRdb keeps only in-frame clonotypes and omits some of them. The sample includes approximately 140,000 clones, around 89% of them seen just once. The sequenced sample was PBMCs or T cells enriched from blood (not recorded which). These TCRs come from a woman in her twenties or thirties with acute COVID-19. The CDR3 runs from the conserved cysteine through the conserved F or W. The D gene is left open where the match is weak. Not every row has a clone size; where given, it reads once, few, many or a size class.

d_call j_call clone_size v_call cdr3_aa cdr3_nt
TRBD1 TRBJ1-2 . TRBV4-2 CASSQLGQGTNYGYTF TGTGCCAGCAGCCAACTGGGACAGGGCACTAACTATGGCTACACCTTC
TRBD2 TRBJ2-3 . TRBV28 CASSSTAGAGVSDTQYF TGTGCCAGCAGTTCGACAGCGGGAGCGGGGGTGTCAGATACGCAGTATTTT
TRBD2 TRBJ2-1 . TRBV5-1 CASSLNVASGSEQFF TGCGCCAGCAGCTTGAACGTGGCTAGCGGGAGTGAGCAGTTCTTC
TRBD1 TRBJ2-7 . TRBV2 CASSAYGTASYEQYF TGTGCCAGCAGTGCATACGGGACAGCCTCCTACGAGCAGTACTTC
. TRBJ2-2 . TRBV24-1 CATSDGGRTGELFF TGTGCCACCAGTGACGGGGGGCGCACCGGGGAGCTGTTTTTT
TRBD2 TRBJ2-7 . TRBV25-1 CASSPTSPIYEQYF TGTGCCAGCAGTCCGACTAGCCCGATCTACGAGCAGTACTTC
TRBD1 TRBJ2-1 . TRBV28 CASSSTGQATYNEQFF TGTGCCAGCAGTTCTACGGGACAGGCTACCTACAATGAGCAGTTCTTC
. TRBJ1-4 few TRBV29-1 CSVSPDRRNEKLFF TGCAGCGTTTCCCCGGACAGACGAAATGAAAAACTGTTTTTT
TRBD1 TRBJ1-2 . TRBV7-9 CASSSDRGRDYGYTF TGTGCCAGCAGCTCAGACAGGGGGCGGGACTATGGCTACACCTTC
TRBD1 TRBJ1-2 . TRBV4-1 CASSQVGQAVYGYTF TGCGCCAGCAGCCAAGTAGGACAGGCCGTCTATGGCTACACCTTC
. TRBJ1-2 once TRBV28 CASSTLSGQRIYGYTF TGTGCCAGCAGTACCCTATCCGGTCAAAGAATCTATGGCTACACCTTC
. TRBJ2-7 . TRBV2 CASTAAGDEQYF TGTGCCAGCACCGCCGCAGGCGACGAGCAGTACTTC
TRBD2 TRBJ2-1 . TRBV19 CAASSGGVLNEQFF TGTGCCGCCTCTAGCGGGGGGGTCCTCAATGAGCAGTTCTTC